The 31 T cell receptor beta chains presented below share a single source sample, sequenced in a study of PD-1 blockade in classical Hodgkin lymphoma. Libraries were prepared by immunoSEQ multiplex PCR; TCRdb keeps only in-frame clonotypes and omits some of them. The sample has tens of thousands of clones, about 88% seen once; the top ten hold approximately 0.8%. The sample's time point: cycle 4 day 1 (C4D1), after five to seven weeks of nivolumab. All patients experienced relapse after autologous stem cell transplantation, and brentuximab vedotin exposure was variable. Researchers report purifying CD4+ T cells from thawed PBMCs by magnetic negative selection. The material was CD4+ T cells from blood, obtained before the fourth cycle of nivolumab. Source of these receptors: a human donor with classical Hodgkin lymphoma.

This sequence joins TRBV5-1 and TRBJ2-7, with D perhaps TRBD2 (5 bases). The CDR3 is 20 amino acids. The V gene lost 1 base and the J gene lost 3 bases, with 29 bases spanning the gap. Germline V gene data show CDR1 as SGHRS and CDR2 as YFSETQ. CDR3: CASSLWPSHVARGRYYEQYF. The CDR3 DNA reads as TGCGCCAGCAGCTTGTGGCCCTCCCATGTGGCGCGCGGGCGCTACTACGAGCAGTACTTC. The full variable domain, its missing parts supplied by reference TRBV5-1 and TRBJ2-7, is KAGVTQTPRYLIKTRGQQVTLSCSPISGHRSVSWYQQTPGQGLQFLFEYFSETQRNKGNFPGRFSGRQFSNSRSEMNVSTLELGDSALYLCASSLWPSHVARGRYYEQYFGPGTRLTVT.

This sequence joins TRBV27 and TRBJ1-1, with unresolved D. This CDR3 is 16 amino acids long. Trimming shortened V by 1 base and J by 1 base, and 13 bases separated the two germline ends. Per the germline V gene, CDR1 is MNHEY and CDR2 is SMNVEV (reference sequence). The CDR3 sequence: CASSLLSSSWNTEAFF. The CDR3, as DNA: TGTGCCAGCAGTTTATTATCCAGCTCCTGGAACACTGAAGCTTTCTTT.

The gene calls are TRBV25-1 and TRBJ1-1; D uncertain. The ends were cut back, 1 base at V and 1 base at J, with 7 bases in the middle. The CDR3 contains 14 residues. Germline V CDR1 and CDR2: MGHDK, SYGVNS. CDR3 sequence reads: CASSEWGRNTEAFF. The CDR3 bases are TGTGCCAGCAGTGAATGGGGAAGGAACACTGAAGCTTTCTTT.

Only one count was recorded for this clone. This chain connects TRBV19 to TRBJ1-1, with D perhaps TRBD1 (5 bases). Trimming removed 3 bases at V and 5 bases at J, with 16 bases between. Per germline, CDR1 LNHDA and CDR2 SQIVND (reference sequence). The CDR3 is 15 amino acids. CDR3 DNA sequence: TGTGCCAGTAGTATGCAGTTTGGCGGGGGGACTGAAGCTTTCTTT. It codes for CASSMQFGGGTEAFF.

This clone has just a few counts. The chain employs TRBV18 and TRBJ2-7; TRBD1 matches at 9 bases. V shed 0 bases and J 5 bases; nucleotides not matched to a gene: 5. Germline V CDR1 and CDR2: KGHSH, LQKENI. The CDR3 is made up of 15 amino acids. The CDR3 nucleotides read TGTGCCAGCTCACCACCAATCACAGGGGGCCACGAGCAGTACTTC. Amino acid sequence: CASSPPITGGHEQYF.

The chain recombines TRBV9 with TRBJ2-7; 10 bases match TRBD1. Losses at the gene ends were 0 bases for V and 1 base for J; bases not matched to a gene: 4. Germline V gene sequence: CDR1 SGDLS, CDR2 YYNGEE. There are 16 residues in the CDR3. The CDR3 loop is CASSVGGQGFSYEQYF. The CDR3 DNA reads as TGTGCCAGCAGCGTAGGGGGACAGGGGTTTTCCTACGAGCAGTACTTC.

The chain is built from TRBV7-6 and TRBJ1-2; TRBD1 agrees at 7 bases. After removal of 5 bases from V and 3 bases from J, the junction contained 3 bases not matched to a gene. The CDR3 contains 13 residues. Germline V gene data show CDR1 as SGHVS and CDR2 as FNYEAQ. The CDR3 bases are TGTGCCAGCAGCCCACAGGGGCACTATGGCTACACCTTC. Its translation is CASSPQGHYGYTF. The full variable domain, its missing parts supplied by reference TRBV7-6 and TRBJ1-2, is GAGVSQSPRYKVTKRGQDVALRCDPISGHVSLYWYRQALGQGPEFLTYFNYEAQQDKSGLPNDRFSAERPEGSISTLTIQRTEQRDSAMYRCASSPQGHYGYTFGSGTRLTVV.

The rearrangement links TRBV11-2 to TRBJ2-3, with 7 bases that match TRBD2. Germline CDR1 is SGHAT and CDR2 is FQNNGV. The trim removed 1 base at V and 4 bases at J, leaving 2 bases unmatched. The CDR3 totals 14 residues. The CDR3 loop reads CASSLVGGADTQYF. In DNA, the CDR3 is TGTGCCAGCAGCTTAGTGGGGGGGGCAGATACGCAGTATTTT.

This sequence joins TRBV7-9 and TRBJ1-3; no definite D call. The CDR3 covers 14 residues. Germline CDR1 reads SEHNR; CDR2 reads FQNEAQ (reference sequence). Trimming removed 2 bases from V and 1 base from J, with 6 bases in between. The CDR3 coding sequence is TGTGCCAGCAGCTTAATGGGATCTGGAAACACCATATATTTT. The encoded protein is CASSLMGSGNTIYF.

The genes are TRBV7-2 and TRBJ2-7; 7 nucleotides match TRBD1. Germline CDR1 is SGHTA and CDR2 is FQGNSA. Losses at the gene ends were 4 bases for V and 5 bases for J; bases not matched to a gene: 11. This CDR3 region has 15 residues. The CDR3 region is CASSSPPLGGNEQYF. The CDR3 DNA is TGTGCCAGCAGCTCCCCCCCCCTAGGGGGCAACGAGCAGTACTTC.

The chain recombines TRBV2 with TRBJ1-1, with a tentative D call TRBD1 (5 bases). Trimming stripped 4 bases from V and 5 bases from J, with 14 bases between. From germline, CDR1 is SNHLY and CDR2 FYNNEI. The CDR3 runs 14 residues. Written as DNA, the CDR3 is TGTGCCAGCAGTGTAGCTGGGGGAGGGACTGAAGCTTTCTTT. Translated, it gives CASSVAGGGTEAFF. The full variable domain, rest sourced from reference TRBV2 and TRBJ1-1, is EPEVTQTPSHQVTQMGQEVILRCVPISNHLYFYWYRQILGQKVEFLVSFYNNEISEKSEIFDDQFSVERPDGSNFTLKIRSTKLEDSAMYFCASSVAGGGTEAFFGQGTRLTVV.

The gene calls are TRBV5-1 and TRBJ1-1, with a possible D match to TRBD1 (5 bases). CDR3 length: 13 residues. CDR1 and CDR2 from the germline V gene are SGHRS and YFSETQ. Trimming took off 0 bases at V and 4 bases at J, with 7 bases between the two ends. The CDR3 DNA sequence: TGCGCCAGCAGCTTGGTAGGGACCACTGAAGCTTTCTTT. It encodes CASSLVGTTEAFF.

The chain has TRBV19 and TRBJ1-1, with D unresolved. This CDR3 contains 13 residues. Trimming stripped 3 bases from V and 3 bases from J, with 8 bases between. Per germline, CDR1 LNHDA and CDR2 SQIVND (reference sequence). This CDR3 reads CASSIRAYTEAFF. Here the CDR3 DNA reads TGTGCCAGTAGTATCCGGGCCTACACTGAAGCTTTCTTT. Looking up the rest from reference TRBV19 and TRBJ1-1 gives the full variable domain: DGGITQSPKYLFRKEGQNVTLSCEQNLNHDAMYWYRQDPGQGLRLIYYSQIVNDFQKGDIAEGYSVSREKKESFPLTVTSAQKNPTAFYLCASSIRAYTEAFFGQGTRLTVV.

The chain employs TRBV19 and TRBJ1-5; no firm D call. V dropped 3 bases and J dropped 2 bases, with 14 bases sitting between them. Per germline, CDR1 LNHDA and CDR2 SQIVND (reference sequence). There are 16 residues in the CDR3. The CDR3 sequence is CASSMGGEEGNQPQHF. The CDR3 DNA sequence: TGTGCCAGTAGTATGGGCGGGGAAGAGGGCAATCAGCCCCAGCATTTT.

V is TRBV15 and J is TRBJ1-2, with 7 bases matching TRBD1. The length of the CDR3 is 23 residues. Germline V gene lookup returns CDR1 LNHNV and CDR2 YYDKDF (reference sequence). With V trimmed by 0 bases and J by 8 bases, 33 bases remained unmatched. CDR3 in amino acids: CATSRESAPGQLISPSISPGYTF. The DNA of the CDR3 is TGTGCCACCAGCAGAGAATCGGCACCGGGACAGCTTATTTCTCCCTCTATTTCCCCCGGCTACACCTTC.

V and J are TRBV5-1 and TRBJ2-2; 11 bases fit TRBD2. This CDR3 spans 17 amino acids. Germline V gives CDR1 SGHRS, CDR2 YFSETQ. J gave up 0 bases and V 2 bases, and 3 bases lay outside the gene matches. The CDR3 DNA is TGCGCCAGCAGCTTCCGACTAGCGGGGCCGAACACCGGGGAGCTGTTTTTT. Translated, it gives CASSFRLAGPNTGELFF.

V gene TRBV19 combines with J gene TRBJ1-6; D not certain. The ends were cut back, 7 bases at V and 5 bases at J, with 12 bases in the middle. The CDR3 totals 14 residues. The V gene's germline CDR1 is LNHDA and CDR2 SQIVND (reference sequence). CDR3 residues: CASNGQADNSPLHF. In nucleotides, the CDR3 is TGTGCCAGTAACGGGCAGGCCGATAATTCACCCCTCCACTTT.

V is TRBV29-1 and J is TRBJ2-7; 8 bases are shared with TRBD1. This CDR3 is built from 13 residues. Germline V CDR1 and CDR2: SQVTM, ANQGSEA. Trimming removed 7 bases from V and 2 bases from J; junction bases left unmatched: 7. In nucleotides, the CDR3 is TGCAGCGGGACAGGGCCTGGGGCCTACGAGCAGTACTTC. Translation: CSGTGPGAYEQYF.

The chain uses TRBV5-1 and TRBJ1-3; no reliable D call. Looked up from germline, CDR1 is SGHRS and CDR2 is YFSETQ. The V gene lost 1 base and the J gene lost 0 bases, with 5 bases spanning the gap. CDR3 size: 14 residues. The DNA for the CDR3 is TGCGCCAGCAGCTTGCGAGGCTCTGGAAACACCATATATTTT. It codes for CASSLRGSGNTIYF.

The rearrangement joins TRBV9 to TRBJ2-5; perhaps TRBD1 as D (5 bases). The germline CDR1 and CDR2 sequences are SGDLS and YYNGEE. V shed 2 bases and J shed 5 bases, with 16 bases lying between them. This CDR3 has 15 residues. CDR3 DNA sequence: TGTGCCAGCAGCGTGGATAGGGGCGATGGGGAGACCCAGTACTTC. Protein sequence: CASSVDRGDGETQYF.

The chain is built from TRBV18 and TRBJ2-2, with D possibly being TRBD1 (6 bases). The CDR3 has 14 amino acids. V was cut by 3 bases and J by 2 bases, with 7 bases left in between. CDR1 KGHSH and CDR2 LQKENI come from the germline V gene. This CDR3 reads CASSPGHNTGELFF. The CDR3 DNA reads TGTGCCAGCTCACCGGGACATAACACCGGGGAGCTGTTTTTT.

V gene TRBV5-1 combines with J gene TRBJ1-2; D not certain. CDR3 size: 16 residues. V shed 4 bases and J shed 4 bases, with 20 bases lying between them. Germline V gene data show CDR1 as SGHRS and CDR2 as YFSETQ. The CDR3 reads CASSPLHTTDAYGYTF. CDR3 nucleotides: TGCGCCAGCAGCCCTCTTCACACGACCGACGCCTATGGCTACACCTTC.

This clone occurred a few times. CDR3: CASSMTAYGYTF. Written as DNA, the CDR3 is TGTGCCAGTAGTATGACAGCCTATGGCTACACCTTC. The chain has TRBV19 and TRBJ1-2; tentatively, D is TRBD1 (5 bases). The germline CDR1 and CDR2 sequences are LNHDA and SQIVND (reference sequence). The germline V and J ends were trimmed by 3 bases and 4 bases, with 6 bases remaining between them. This CDR3 has 12 amino acids.

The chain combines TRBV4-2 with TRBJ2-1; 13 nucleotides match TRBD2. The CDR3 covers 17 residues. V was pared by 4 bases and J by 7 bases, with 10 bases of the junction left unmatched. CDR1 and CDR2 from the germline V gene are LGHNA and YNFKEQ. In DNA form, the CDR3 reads TGTGCCAGCAGCCTGCGAGGACTAGCGGGGGATAGAAATGAGCAGTTCTTC. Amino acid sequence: CASSLRGLAGDRNEQFF.

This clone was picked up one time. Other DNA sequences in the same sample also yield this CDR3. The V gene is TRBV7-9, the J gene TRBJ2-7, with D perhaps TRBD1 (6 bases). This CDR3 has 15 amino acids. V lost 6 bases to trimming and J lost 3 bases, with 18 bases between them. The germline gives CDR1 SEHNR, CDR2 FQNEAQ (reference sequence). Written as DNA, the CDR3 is TGTGCCAGCAGTCTAGAGACAGGAACCAACTACGAGCAGTACTTC. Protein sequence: CASSLETGTNYEQYF.

CDR3 DNA: TGTGCCAGCAGAAAGGGGACAAACCCGCAGTTCTTC. Protein product: CASRKGTNPQFF. The chain uses TRBV6-5 and TRBJ2-1; a possible D gene is TRBD1 (6 bases). This CDR3 is 12 amino acids long. Germline V gives CDR1 MNHEY, CDR2 SVGAGI. Trimming cost V 6 bases and J 12 bases, with 15 bases left between them.

CDR3 loop: CASSIKGWANTEAFF. The CDR3 region has the DNA TGTGCCAGTAGTATAAAGGGTTGGGCGAACACTGAAGCTTTCTTT. V gene TRBV19 combines with J gene TRBJ1-1; no definite D call. Germline CDR1 reads LNHDA; CDR2 reads SQIVND (reference sequence). The CDR3 runs to 15 residues. Trimming left V 2 bases short and J 1 base short, with 11 bases between.

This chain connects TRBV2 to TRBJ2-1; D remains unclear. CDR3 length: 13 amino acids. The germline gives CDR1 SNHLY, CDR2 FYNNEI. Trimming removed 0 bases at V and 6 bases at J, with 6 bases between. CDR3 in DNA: TGTGCCAGCAGTGAAGCGAGATTCAATGAGCAGTTCTTC. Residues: CASSEARFNEQFF.

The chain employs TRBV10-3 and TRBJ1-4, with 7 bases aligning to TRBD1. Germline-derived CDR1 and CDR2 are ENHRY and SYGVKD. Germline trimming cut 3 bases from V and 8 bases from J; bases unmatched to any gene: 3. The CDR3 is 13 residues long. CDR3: CAISDRGSEKLFF. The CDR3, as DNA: TGTGCCATCAGTGACAGGGGGAGCGAAAAACTGTTTTTT.

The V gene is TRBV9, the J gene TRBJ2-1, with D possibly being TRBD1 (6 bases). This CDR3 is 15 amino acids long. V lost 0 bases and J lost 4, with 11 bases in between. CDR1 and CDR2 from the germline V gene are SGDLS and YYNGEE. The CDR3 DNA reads TGTGCCAGCAGCGTAGACTCTACAGGGTACAATGAGCAGTTCTTC. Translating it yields CASSVDSTGYNEQFF.

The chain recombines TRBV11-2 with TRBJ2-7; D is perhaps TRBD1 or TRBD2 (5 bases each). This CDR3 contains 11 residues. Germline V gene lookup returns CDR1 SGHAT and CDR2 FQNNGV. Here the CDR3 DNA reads TGTACCAGCAGCCCAGGGCGGGTGCCCCTGGTC. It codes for CTSSPGRVPLV.